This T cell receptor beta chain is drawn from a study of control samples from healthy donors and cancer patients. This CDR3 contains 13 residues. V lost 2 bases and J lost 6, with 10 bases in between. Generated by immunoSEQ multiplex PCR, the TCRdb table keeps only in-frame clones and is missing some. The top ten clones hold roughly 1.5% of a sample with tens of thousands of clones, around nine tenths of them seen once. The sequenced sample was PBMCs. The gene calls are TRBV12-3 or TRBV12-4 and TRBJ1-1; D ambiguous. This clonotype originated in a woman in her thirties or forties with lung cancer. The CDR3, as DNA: TGTGCCAGCAGTTTATCGACCGGCCCTGAAGCTTTCTTT. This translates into CASSLSTGPEAFF.